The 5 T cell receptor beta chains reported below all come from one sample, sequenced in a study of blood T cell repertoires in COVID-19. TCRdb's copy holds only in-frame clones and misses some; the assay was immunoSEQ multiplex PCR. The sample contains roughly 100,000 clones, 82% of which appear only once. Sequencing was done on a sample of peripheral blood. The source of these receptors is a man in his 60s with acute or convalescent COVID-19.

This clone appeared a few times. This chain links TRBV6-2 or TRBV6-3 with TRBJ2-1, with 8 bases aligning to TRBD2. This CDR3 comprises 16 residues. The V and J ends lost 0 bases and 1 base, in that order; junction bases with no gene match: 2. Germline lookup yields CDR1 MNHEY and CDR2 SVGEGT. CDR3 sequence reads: CASSYSIAGSYNEQFF. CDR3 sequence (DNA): TGTGCCAGCAGTTACTCGATAGCGGGATCCTACAATGAGCAGTTCTTC.

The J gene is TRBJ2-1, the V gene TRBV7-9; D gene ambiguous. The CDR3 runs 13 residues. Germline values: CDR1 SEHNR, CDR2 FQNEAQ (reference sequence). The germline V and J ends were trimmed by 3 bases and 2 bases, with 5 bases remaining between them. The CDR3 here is CASSFTTYNEQFF. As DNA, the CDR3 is TGTGCCAGCAGCTTCACAACCTACAATGAGCAGTTCTTC.

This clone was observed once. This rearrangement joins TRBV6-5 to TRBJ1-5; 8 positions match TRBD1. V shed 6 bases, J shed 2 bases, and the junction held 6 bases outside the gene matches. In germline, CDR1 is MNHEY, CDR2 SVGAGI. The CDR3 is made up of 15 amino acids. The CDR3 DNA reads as TGTGCCAGCAGACCACAGGGGGGTGGCAATCAGCCCCAGCATTTT. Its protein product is CASRPQGGGNQPQHF.

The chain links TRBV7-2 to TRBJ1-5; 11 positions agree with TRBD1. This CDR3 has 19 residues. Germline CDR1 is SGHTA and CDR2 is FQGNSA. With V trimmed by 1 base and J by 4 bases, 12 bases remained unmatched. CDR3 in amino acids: CASSLVGSTGTGGNQPQHF. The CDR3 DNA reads TGTGCCAGCAGCTTAGTGGGGTCAACCGGGACAGGGGGAAATCAGCCCCAGCATTTT.

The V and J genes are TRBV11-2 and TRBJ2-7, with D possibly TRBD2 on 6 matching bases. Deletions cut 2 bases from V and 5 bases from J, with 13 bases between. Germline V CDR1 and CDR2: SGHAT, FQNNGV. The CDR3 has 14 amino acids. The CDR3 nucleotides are TGTGCCAGCAGCTTAACCGACGGAGGGAACGAGCAGTACTTC. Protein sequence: CASSLTDGGNEQYF.